This T cell receptor beta chain was sequenced in a study of beta chain features in type 1 diabetes. The isolated RNA, all of it, was reverse transcribed, so expressed TCRB transcripts were what got sequenced. The table came from immunoSEQ multiplex PCR; TCRdb's copy has only in-frame clones and leaves some out. The data hold roughly 240,000 clones, with about 63% observed a single time. V lost 3 bases to trimming and J lost 5 bases, with 5 bases between them. This CDR3 is 11 amino acids long. Germline loops: CDR1 WSHSY, CDR2 SAAADI. The sample comprised naive CD4+ T cells from blood. The chain has TRBV10-2 and TRBJ2-7; D not resolved. The TCR sequence derives from a man aged 30 to 45 in good health. The CDR3 DNA is TGCGCCAGCAGTGAAAAGGACGAGCAGTACTTC. Translating gives CASSEKDEQYF.